Listed here are 4 T cell receptor beta chains from one sample, sequenced in a study of OX40 agonist ivuxolimab in advanced cancers. The protocol was immunoSEQ multiplex PCR, while the TCRdb copy is restricted to in-frame clones and leaves out a portion. The table records 55,000 to 60,000 clones, about 94% of them present only once. The material sequenced was CD4+ or CD8+ T cells sorted from blood, taken in a trial of the OX40 agonist ivuxolimab. These TCRs come from an adult with an advanced solid tumor such as melanoma, head and neck, liver or kidney cancer.

The rearrangement links TRBV4-2 to TRBJ2-7, with D tentatively TRBD1 or TRBD2 (5 bases each). The CDR3 totals 15 residues. CDR1 and CDR2 from the germline V gene are LGHNA and YNFKEQ. The V end was cut by 0 bases, the J end by 1 base, with 10 bases between. The CDR3 here is CASSQEGTTSYEQYF. The CDR3 DNA reads as TGTGCCAGCAGCCAAGAAGGGACCACTTCCTACGAGCAGTACTTC.

The V gene is TRBV9, the J gene TRBJ1-3, with D unclear. Germline CDR1 SGDLS, CDR2 YYNGEE. The germline V and J ends were trimmed by 2 bases and 1 base, with 16 bases remaining between them. The CDR3 has 17 residues. The CDR3 nucleotides read TGTGCCAGCAGCGTGGCCTCCGGGCCCGAGTCTGGAAACACCATATATTTT. This encodes CASSVASGPESGNTIYF. Drawing the rest from reference TRBV9 and TRBJ1-3, the complete variable domain is DSGVTQTPKHLITATGQRVTLRCSPRSGDLSVYWYQQSLDQGLQFLIQYYNGEERAKGNILERFSAQQFPDLHSELNLSSLELGDSALYFCASSVASGPESGNTIYFGEGSWLTVV.

The chain has TRBV11-2 and TRBJ2-1; 9 bases line up with TRBD2. Per germline, CDR1 SGHAT and CDR2 FQNNGV. The CDR3 contains 19 residues. Trimming at V came to 0 bases and at J to 12 bases, leaving 21 bases not matched to a gene. The CDR3 sequence: CASSLDPTSGTSSTTSQFF. CDR3 nucleotides: TGTGCCAGCAGCTTAGATCCAACCTCCGGGACTAGCAGCACCACCTCGCAGTTCTTC.

The V gene is TRBV14, the J gene TRBJ1-1; no definite D call. The length of the CDR3 is 17 residues. CDR1 is SGHDN, CDR2 FVKESK, per germline. With 0 bases removed from V and 6 bases from J, the gap between germline ends came to 20 bases. CDR3 sequence reads: CASSQDWRAVMSSEAFF. CDR3 coding DNA: TGTGCCAGCAGCCAAGATTGGAGGGCGGTGATGAGCTCTGAAGCTTTCTTT.